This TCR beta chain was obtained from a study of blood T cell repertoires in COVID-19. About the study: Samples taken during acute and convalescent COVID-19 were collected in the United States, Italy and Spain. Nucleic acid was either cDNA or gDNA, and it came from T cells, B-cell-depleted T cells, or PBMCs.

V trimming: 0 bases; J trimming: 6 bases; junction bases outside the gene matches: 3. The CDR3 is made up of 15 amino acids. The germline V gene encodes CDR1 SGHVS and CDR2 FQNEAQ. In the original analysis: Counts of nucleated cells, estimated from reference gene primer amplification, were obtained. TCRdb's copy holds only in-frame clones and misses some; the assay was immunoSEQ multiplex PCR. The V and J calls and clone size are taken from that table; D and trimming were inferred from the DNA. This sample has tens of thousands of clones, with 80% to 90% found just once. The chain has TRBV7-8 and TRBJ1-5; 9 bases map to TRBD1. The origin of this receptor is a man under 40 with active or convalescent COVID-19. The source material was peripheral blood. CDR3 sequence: CASSLARDRVQPQHF. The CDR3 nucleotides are TGTGCCAGCAGCTTAGCCCGGGACAGGGTTCAGCCCCAGCATTTT.